This record looks at one T cell receptor (beta chain) sequence and its context. As yet, its antigen is unknown. The V and J ends lost 6 bases and 3 bases, in that order; junction bases with no gene match: 4. This CDR3 is built from 13 residues. Germline V gene lookup returns CDR1 SNHLY and CDR2 FYNNEI. The data are from a study of cytomegalovirus exposure and HLA in healthy donors. Notes on the study in general: A further, later analysis showed that HLA-associated TCR beta chains (compared with equally common others) were more clonally expanded. With later analysis, a missense DCLRE1C variant became linked to TCR beta V- and J-gene trimming. Rarity characterized most TCR sequences, yet some public TCRs appeared in many donors.

PCR was performed using 60 Vbeta and 13 Jbeta primers. Only in-frame clones appear in the TCRdb table, and some are missing; sequencing was by immunoSEQ multiplex PCR. The sample records some 160,000 clones, around 77% being singletons. The chain has TRBV2 and TRBJ1-2; 7 positions agree with TRBD1. The receptor's source is a man between 50 and 59 years old in good health and CMV-seropositive. Sequencing was carried out using PBMCs. CDR3 coding DNA: TGTGCCAGCAGGACAGGGCTCGACTATGGCTACACCTTC. Its protein is CASRTGLDYGYTF.